The rows below give T cell receptor beta chains drawn from one sample of a study of OX40 agonist ivuxolimab in advanced cancers. Sequencing used immunoSEQ multiplex PCR; TCRdb keeps in-frame clones, though not all of them. Seen here are 35,000 to 40,000 clones, 82% observed once, and the top ten hold approximately 7.3%. Specimen: CD4+ or CD8+ T cells sorted from blood, collected in a trial of the OX40 agonist ivuxolimab. These receptors were obtained from an adult with an advanced solid tumor such as melanoma, head and neck, liver or kidney cancer. The CDR3 runs from the conserved cysteine through the conserved F or W. Each record gives: V gene, clone size, D gene, J gene, CDR3 DNA, CDR3 protein. D genes are given only for firm matches. For some rows the clone size is stated as once, few or many, or as a class when expanded; others skip it.

TRBV7-6	.	TRBD2	TRBJ2-4	TGTGCCAGCAGCTTAGACGAGATCGGGAGGGCGGGTCTGTACTTC	CASSLDEIGRAGLYF
TRBV10-3	medium-sized	.	TRBJ2-2	TGTGCCATCAGTAGCGGTGCGAACACCGGGGAGCTGTTTTTT	CAISSGANTGELFF
TRBV7-2	.	.	TRBJ1-3	TGTGCCAGCTTTCTCGTGGCAGCCGGAAACACCATATATTTT	CASFLVAAGNTIYF
TRBV18	.	TRBD2	TRBJ2-3	TGTGCCAGCTCACCATCGACTAGCGGCACAGATACGCAGTATTTT	CASSPSTSGTDTQYF
TRBV4-3	.	TRBD1	TRBJ2-5	TGCGCCAGCAGCCAAGGACAGGGAGTAGCGGAGACCCAGTACTTC	CASSQGQGVAETQYF
TRBV5-6	.	.	TRBJ2-4	TGTGCCAGCAACACAGGCCAATCGCCTTTAGCCAAAAACATTCAGTACTTC	CASNTGQSPLAKNIQYF
TRBV2	.	TRBD2	TRBJ2-5	TGTGCCAGCAGTGGTAGTAGCGGGAGTCGGGAGACCCAGTACTTC	CASSGSSGSRETQYF
TRBV27	.	.	TRBJ2-1	TGTGCCAGCAGTTTATCCCCGGCATTGGACAATGAGCAGTTCTTC	CASSLSPALDNEQFF
TRBV7-6	.	.	TRBJ2-5	TGTGCCAGCAGTTACTACCAGGGAGGACAGACCCAGTACTTC	CASSYYQGGQTQYF
TRBV11-2	.	.	TRBJ2-1	TGTGCCAGCAGCTCCCTCATTAGCGGAGAAACGGATGAGCAGTTCTTC	CASSSLISGETDEQFF
TRBV30	.	.	TRBJ2-7	TGTGCCTGGACAGGAGGTTTTAAGCAGTACTTC	CAWTGGFKQYF